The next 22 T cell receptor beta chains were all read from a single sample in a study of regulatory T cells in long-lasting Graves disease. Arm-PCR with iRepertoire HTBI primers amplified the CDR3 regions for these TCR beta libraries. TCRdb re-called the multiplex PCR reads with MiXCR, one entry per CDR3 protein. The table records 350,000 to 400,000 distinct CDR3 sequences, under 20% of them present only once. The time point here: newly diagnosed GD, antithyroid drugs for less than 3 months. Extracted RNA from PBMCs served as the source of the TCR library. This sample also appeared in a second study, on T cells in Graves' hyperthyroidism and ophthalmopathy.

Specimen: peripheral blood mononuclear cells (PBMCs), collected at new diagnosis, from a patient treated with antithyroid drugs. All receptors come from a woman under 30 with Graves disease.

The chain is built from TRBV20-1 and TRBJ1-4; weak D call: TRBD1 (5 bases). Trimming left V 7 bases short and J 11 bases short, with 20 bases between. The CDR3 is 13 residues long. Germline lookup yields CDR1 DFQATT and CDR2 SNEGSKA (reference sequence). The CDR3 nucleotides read TGCAGTGGTTCAGAGGGGCCGGTAGAGAAACTGTTTTTT. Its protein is CSGSEGPVEKLFF.

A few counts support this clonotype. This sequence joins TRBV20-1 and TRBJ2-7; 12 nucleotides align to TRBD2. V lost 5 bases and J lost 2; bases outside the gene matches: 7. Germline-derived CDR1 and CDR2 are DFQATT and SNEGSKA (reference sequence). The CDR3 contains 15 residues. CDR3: CSADSGLAGPYEQYF. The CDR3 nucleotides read TGCAGTGCTGACTCGGGACTAGCGGGCCCCTACGAGCAGTACTTC.

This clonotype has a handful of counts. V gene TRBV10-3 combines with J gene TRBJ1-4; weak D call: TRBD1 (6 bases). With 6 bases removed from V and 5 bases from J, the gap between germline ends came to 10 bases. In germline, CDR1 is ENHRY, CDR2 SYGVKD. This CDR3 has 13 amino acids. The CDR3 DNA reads TGTGCCATCAGCCGGGACATAAATGAAAAACTGTTTTTT. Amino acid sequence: CAISRDINEKLFF.

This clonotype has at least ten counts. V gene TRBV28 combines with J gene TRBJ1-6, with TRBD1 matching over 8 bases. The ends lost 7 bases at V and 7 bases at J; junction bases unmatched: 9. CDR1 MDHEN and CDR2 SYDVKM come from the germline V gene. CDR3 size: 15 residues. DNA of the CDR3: TGTGCCAGCACTAACCTCTACAGGGGGAATTCACCCCTCCACTTT. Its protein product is CASTNLYRGNSPLHF.

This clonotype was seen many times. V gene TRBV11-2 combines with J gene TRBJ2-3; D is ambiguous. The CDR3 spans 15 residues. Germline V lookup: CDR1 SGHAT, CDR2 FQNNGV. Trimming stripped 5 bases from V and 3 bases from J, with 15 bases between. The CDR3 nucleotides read TGTGCCAGCAGCCCCCTCAACTCGAATACAGATACGCAGTATTTT. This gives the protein CASSPLNSNTDTQYF.

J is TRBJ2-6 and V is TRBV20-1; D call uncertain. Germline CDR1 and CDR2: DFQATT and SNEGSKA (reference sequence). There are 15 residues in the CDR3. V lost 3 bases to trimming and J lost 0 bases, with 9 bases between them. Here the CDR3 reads CSASLIPSGANVLTF. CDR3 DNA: TGCAGTGCTAGTCTTATCCCCTCTGGGGCCAACGTCCTGACTTTC.

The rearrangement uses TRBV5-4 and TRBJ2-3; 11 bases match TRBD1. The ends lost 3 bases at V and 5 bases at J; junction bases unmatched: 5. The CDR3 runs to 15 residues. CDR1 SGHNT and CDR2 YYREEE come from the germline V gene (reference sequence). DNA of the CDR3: TGTGCCAGCAGCTCGGACAGGGGGCGCGGAGATACGCAGTATTTT. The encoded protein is CASSSDRGRGDTQYF.

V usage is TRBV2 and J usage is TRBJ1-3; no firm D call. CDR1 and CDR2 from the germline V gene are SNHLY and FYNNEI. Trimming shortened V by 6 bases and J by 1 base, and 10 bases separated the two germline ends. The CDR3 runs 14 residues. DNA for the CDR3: TGTGCCAGCAGGGCTCGGACTTCTGGAAACACCATATATTTT. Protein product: CASRARTSGNTIYF.

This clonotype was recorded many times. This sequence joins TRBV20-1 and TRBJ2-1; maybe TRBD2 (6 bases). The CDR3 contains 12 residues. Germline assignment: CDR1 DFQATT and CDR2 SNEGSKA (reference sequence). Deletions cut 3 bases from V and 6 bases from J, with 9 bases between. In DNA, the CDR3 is TGCAGTGCTAGGGAGGGACTCAATGAGCAGTTCTTC. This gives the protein CSAREGLNEQFF.

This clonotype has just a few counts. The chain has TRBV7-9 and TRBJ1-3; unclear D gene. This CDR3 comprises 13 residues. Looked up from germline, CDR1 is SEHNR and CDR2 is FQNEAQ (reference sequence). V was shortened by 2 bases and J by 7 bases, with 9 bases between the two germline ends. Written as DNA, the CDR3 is TGTGCCAGCAGCTTACCCGGGTGGAACACCATATATTTT. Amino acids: CASSLPGWNTIYF. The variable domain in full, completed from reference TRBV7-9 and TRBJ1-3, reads DTGVSQNPRHKITKRGQNVTFRCDPISEHNRLYWYRQTLGQGPEFLTYFQNEAQLEKSRLLSDRFSAERPKGSFSTLEIQRTEQGDSAMYLCASSLPGWNTIYFGEGSWLTVV.

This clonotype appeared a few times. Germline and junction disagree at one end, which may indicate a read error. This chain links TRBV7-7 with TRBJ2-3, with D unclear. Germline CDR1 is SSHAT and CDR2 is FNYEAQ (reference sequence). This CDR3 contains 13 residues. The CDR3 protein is CASSEVGVDTQYF. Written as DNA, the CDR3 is TGTGCTAGCAGCGAGGTTGGGGTAGATACGCAGTATTTT.

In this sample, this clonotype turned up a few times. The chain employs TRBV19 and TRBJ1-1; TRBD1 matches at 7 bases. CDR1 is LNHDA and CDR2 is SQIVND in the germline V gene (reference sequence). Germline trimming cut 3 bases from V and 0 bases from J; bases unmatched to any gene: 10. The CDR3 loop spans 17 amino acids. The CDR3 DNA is TGTGCCAGTAGTATCCCCCCGGGACAGACCATGAACACTGAAGCTTTCTTT. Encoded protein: CASSIPPGQTMNTEAFF.

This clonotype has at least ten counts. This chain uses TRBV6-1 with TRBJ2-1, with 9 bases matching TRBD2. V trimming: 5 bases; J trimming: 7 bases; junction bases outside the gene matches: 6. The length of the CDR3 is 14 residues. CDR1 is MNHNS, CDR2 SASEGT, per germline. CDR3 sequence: CASSPTGLANEQFF. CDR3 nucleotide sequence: TGTGCCAGCAGTCCCACCGGACTAGCGAATGAGCAGTTCTTC.

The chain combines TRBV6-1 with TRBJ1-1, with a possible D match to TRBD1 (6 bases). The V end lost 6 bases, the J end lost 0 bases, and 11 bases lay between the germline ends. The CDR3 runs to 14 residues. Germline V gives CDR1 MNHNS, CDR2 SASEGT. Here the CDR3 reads CASSRAGVNTEAFF. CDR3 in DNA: TGTGCCAGCAGCCGTGCAGGGGTGAACACTGAAGCTTTCTTT.

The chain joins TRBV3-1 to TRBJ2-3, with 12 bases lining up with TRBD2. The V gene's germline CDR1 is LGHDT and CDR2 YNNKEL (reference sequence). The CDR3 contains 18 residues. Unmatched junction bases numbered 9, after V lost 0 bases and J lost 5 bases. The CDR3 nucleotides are TGTGCCAGCAGCCAAGAGCTCCGGGGACTAGCGGGTGTAGATACGCAGTATTTT. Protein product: CASSQELRGLAGVDTQYF.

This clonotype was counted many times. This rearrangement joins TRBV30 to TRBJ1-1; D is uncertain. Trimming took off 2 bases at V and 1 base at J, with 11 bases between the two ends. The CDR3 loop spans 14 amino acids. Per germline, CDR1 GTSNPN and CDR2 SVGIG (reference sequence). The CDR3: CAWSPGWENTEAFF. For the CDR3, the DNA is TGTGCCTGGAGTCCCGGATGGGAGAACACTGAAGCTTTCTTT.

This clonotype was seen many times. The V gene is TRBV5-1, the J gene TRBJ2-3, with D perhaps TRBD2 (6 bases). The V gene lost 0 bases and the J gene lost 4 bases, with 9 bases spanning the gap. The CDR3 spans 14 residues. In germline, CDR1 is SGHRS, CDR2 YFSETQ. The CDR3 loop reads CASSLGLVSDTQYF. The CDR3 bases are TGCGCCAGCAGCTTGGGACTAGTTTCAGATACGCAGTATTTT.

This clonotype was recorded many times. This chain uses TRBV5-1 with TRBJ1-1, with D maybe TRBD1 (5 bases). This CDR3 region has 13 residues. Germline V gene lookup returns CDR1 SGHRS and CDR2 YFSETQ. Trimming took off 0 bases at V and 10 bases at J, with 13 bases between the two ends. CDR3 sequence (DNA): TGCGCCAGCAGCTTGGACAACGGGGGGGGAGCTTTCTTT. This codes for CASSLDNGGGAFF.

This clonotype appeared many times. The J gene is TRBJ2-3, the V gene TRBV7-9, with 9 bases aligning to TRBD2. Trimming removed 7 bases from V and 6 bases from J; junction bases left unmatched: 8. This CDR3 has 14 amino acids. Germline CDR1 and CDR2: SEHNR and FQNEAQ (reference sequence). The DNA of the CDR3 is TGTGCCAGCACTCGAGCGGGAGGTGTCGATACGCAGTATTTT. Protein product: CASTRAGGVDTQYF.

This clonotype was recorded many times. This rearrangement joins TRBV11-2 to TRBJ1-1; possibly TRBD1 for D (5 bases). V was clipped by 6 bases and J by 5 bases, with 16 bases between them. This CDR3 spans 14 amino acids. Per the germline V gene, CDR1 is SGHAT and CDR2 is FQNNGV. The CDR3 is CASSLFLKGTEAFF. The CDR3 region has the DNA TGTGCCAGCAGTTTATTCTTAAAGGGGACTGAAGCTTTCTTT.

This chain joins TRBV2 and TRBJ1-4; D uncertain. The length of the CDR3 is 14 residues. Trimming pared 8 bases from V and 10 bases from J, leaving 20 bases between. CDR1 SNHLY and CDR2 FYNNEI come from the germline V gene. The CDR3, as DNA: TGTGCCAGCCGCGGGCTGGATGGCGTTGGAAAACTGTTTTTT. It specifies CASRGLDGVGKLFF.

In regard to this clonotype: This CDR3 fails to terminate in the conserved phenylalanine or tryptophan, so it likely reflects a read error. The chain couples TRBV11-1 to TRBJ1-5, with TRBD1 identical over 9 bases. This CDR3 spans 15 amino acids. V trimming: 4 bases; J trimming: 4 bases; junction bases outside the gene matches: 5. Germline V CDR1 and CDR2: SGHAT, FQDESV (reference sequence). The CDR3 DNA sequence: TGTGCCAGCAGCTCCGGGACAGGGAGGAATCAGCCCCAGCATTTG. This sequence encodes CASSSGTGRNQPQHL.